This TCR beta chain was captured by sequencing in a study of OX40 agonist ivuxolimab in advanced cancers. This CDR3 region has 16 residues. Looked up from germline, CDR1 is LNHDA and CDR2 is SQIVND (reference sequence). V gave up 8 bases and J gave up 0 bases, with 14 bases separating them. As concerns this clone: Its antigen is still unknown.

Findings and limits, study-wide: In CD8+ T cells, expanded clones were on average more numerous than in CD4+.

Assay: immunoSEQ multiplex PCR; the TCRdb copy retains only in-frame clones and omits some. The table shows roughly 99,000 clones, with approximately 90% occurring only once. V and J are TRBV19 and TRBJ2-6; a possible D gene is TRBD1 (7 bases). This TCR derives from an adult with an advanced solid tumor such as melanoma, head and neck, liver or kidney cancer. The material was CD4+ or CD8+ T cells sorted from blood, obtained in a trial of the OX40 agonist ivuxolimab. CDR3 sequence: CASGGTASSGANVLTF. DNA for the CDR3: TGTGCCAGTGGGGGGACAGCCAGCTCTGGGGCCAACGTCCTGACTTTC.